Presented here are 25 T cell receptor beta chains from one specimen sequenced in a study of blood T cell repertoires in COVID-19. Produced via immunoSEQ multiplex PCR; TCRdb's table is partial and in-frame only. The table has approximately 200,000 clones, more than 70% seen once. Sequencing input: peripheral blood. Receptors were obtained from a woman in her twenties or thirties with acute or convalescent COVID-19.

The genes are TRBV7-9 and TRBJ1-2, with 7 nucleotides matching TRBD1. The V segment lost 0 bases and the J segment 5 bases; nucleotides outside the gene matches: 6. This CDR3 is 15 amino acids long. Germline V gene lookup returns CDR1 SEHNR and CDR2 FQNEAQ (reference sequence). The CDR3 DNA follows: TGTGCCAGCAGCTTAGCGAACAGGGGCGGGTATGGCTACACCTTC. This translates into CASSLANRGGYGYTF. The whole variable domain, filled in from reference TRBV7-9 and TRBJ1-2, reads DTGVSQNPRHKITKRGQNVTFRCDPISEHNRLYWYRQTLGQGPEFLTYFQNEAQLEKSRLLSDRFSAERPKGSFSTLEIQRTEQGDSAMYLCASSLANRGGYGYTFGSGTRLTVV.

The genes are TRBV28 and TRBJ2-3; D might be TRBD2 (6 bases). Trimming took 3 bases from V and 7 from J, leaving 8 bases between them. Germline V gene lookup returns CDR1 MDHEN and CDR2 SYDVKM. There are 12 residues in the CDR3. CDR3 in amino acids: CASSLGGNTQYF. The CDR3 DNA reads TGTGCCAGCAGTTTGGGAGGCAATACGCAGTATTTT.

This chain links TRBV10-3 with TRBJ1-1; unclear D gene. This CDR3 comprises 13 residues. V was pared by 2 bases and J by 9 bases, with 13 bases between. Germline loops: CDR1 ENHRY, CDR2 SYGVKD. Written as DNA, the CDR3 is TGTGCCATCAGTGAGCTCACATCCATCCAAGCTTTCTTT. It codes for CAISELTSIQAFF.

The V and J genes are TRBV19 and TRBJ2-1; 7 bases agree with TRBD2. CDR3 length: 16 amino acids. Per germline, CDR1 LNHDA and CDR2 SQIVND (reference sequence). V lost 5 bases and J lost 7; bases outside the gene matches: 14. The CDR3 DNA is TGTGCCAGTAGTCCCCATGTGGCGGGAGCGAGAAATGAGCAGTTCTTC. It specifies CASSPHVAGARNEQFF.

This rearrangement joins TRBV5-1 to TRBJ1-3; possibly TRBD1 for D (5 bases). This CDR3 contains 16 residues. Trimming took off 1 base at V and 8 bases at J, with 19 bases between the two ends. CDR1 and CDR2 (germline): SGHRS, YFSETQ. CDR3 region: CASSLLVGGGEDTIYF. The CDR3 DNA follows: TGCGCCAGCAGCTTGCTCGTCGGGGGTGGAGAGGACACCATATATTTT.

V usage is TRBV12-5 and J usage is TRBJ2-3, with 7 bases lining up with TRBD2. CDR1 and CDR2 from the germline V gene are LGHNT and FRNRAP. V lost 1 base and J lost 2; bases outside the gene matches: 3. This CDR3 contains 15 residues. The CDR3 reads CASGLASGTTDTQYF. CDR3 coding DNA: TGTGCTAGTGGTTTGGCTAGCGGAACCACAGATACGCAGTATTTT. Based on the CDR3 plus reference TRBV12-5 and TRBJ2-3, the full variable domain is DARVTQTPRHKVTEMGQEVTMRCQPILGHNTVFWYRQTMMQGLELLAYFRNRAPLDDSGMPKDRFSAEMPDATLATLKIQPSEPRDSAVYFCASGLASGTTDTQYFGPGTRLTVL.

This clone has a handful of counts. CDR3 sequence: CASSVDGTEYEQYF. As DNA, the CDR3 is TGTGCCAGCAGCGTAGATGGGACTGAGTACGAGCAGTACTTC. The rearrangement joins TRBV9 to TRBJ2-7; TRBD2 is a possible D gene (6 bases). The CDR3 contains 14 residues. Germline assignment: CDR1 SGDLS and CDR2 YYNGEE. V lost 0 bases and J lost 4, with 11 bases in between.

This clone was seen more than once but under ten times. V usage is TRBV6-5 and J usage is TRBJ1-3; D is unresolved. The length of the CDR3 is 11 residues. From germline, CDR1 is MNHEY and CDR2 SVGAGI. Trimming shortened V by 2 bases and J by 7 bases, and 3 bases separated the two germline ends. The DNA for the CDR3 is TGTGCCAGCAGTTACGCGAACACCATATATTTT. Protein: CASSYANTIYF.

The chain employs TRBV5-1 and TRBJ2-1; the D gene is possibly TRBD2 (5 bases). The CDR3 consists of 16 residues. Germline assignment: CDR1 SGHRS and CDR2 YFSETQ. V was clipped by 0 bases and J by 1 base, with 11 bases between them. The CDR3 DNA reads as TGCGCCAGCAGCTTGGAGGGAGACGCATCCTACAATGAGCAGTTCTTC. This encodes CASSLEGDASYNEQFF. Complete variable domain (other parts from reference TRBV5-1 and TRBJ2-1): KAGVTQTPRYLIKTRGQQVTLSCSPISGHRSVSWYQQTPGQGLQFLFEYFSETQRNKGNFPGRFSGRQFSNSRSEMNVSTLELGDSALYLCASSLEGDASYNEQFFGPGTRLTVL.

V and J are TRBV6-6 and TRBJ2-2; a weak D match, TRBD1 (6 bases). This CDR3 has 12 residues. V lost 6 bases and J 5 bases, leaving 7 bases between the germline ends. CDR1 and CDR2 (germline): MNHNY, SVGAGI (reference sequence). The CDR3 DNA sequence: TGTGCCAGCAGCCAGGGGACCGGGGAGCTGTTTTTT. This translates into CASSQGTGELFF.

V and J are TRBV2 and TRBJ1-4, with 7 bases identical to TRBD1. The V gene's germline CDR1 is SNHLY and CDR2 FYNNEI. The J segment lost 7 bases and the V segment lost 11 bases, leaving 7 bases of the junction unmatched. This CDR3 region has 12 residues. For the CDR3, the DNA is TGTGCCGGAACCGGGACAGCTGAAAAACTGTTTTTT. Its protein product is CAGTGTAEKLFF.

V gene TRBV6-5 combines with J gene TRBJ1-4; the D gene is possibly TRBD1 (5 bases). V lost 2 bases and J lost 6, with 13 bases in between. Germline V lookup: CDR1 MNHEY, CDR2 SVGAGI. This CDR3 is 15 amino acids long. In DNA, the CDR3 is TGTGCCAGCAGTTACAGGCAGGGAGGGGATGAAAAACTGTTTTTT. This codes for CASSYRQGGDEKLFF.

The rearrangement joins TRBV18 to TRBJ1-2; D possibly corresponds to TRBD1 (5 bases). The CDR3 sequence is 14 residues long. Trimming shortened V by 1 base and J by 3 bases, and 9 bases separated the two germline ends. Germline V gene data show CDR1 as KGHSH and CDR2 as LQKENI. The CDR3 nucleotides are TGTGCCAGCTCACCACTCGCCAGGGACTATGGCTACACCTTC. Amino acids: CASSPLARDYGYTF.

The rearrangement uses TRBV11-2 and TRBJ2-3, with D possibly TRBD2 on 6 matching bases. Trimming took 4 bases from V and 10 from J, leaving 15 bases between them. The germline V gene encodes CDR1 SGHAT and CDR2 FQNNGV. CDR3 size: 13 residues. CDR3 sequence: CASSSSPRGSQYF. CDR3 DNA sequence: TGTGCCAGCAGCTCTAGCCCCCGGGGGTCGCAGTATTTT.

V gene TRBV28 combines with J gene TRBJ2-7, with D maybe TRBD1 (5 bases). In germline, CDR1 is MDHEN, CDR2 SYDVKM. The CDR3 extends over 16 amino acids. The V gene lost 4 bases and the J gene lost 4 bases, with 20 bases spanning the gap. The CDR3 bases are TGTGCCAGCAGTTCTTCCGCAGGGCAAATGAGGTACGAGCAGTACTTC. Its translation is CASSSSAGQMRYEQYF.

The chain recombines TRBV28 with TRBJ1-3; TRBD1 matches at 10 bases. Germline V gene data show CDR1 as MDHEN and CDR2 as SYDVKM. The V and J ends lost 5 bases and 8 bases, in that order; junction bases with no gene match: 6. This CDR3 is built from 14 residues. The chain's CDR3 is CASSPSTGGDTIYF. The CDR3 region has the DNA TGTGCCAGCAGTCCGTCGACAGGGGGCGACACCATATATTTT.

The gene calls are TRBV20-1 and TRBJ1-4; D perhaps matches TRBD1 (6 bases). V dropped 3 bases and J dropped 7 bases, with 21 bases sitting between them. The germline gives CDR1 DFQATT, CDR2 SNEGSKA (reference sequence). The CDR3 consists of 16 residues. CDR3 protein: CSASASAGQGSEKLFF. The CDR3 DNA reads TGCAGTGCTAGTGCCTCCGCCGGCCAGGGGAGTGAAAAACTGTTTTTT.

The chain carries TRBV21-1 and TRBJ2-7; the table's D call, TRBD2, was not checked against the DNA. TRBV21-1 is a recognized pseudogene. The CDR3 is 20 residues long. The CDR3 protein is CASSKGGCALTRESSYEQYF. The CDR3 DNA follows: TGTGCCAGCAGCAAAGGGGGTTGCGCCTTGACTAGAGAAAGCTCCTACGAGCAGTACTTC.

J is TRBJ2-6 and V is TRBV15, with D unresolved. In germline, CDR1 is LNHNV, CDR2 YYDKDF (reference sequence). The germline V and J ends were trimmed by 0 bases and 1 base, with 7 bases remaining between them. The CDR3 has 16 amino acids. The CDR3 reads CATSRDLASGANVLTF. The CDR3 nucleotides are TGTGCCACCAGCAGAGATCTTGCGTCTGGGGCCAACGTCCTGACTTTC.

Comments on this clone: Other nucleotide sequences in the sample specify the same CDR3. This chain connects TRBV12-3 or TRBV12-4 to TRBJ2-3, with D hard to call. V was cut by 3 bases and J by 5 bases, with 3 bases left in between. This CDR3 is 11 amino acids long. CDR3 nucleotides: TGTGCCAGCAGTTTCCGAGATACGCAGTATTTT. Its protein product is CASSFRDTQYF.

The chain uses TRBV28 and TRBJ2-7; D remains ambiguous. Germline loops: CDR1 MDHEN, CDR2 SYDVKM. The CDR3 is 15 residues long. V gave up 5 bases and J gave up 7 bases, with 21 bases separating them. CDR3 DNA sequence: TGTGCCAGCAGTCCTCCCGGGTTGAGTGACGGGGAGCAGTACTTC. This translates into CASSPPGLSDGEQYF.

The chain has TRBV7-8 and TRBJ2-1; unclear D gene. Per the germline V gene, CDR1 is SGHVS and CDR2 is FQNEAQ. Trimming left V 1 base short and J 8 bases short, with 12 bases between. The CDR3 runs to 14 residues. Written as DNA, the CDR3 is TGTGCCAGCAGCTTAGTCTGGGCCTGGGATGAGCAGTTCTTC. Amino acid sequence: CASSLVWAWDEQFF.

This clone has a single count. The V call is TRBV20-1, the J call TRBJ2-7; D gene uncertain. This CDR3 region has 11 residues. Germline V gene sequence: CDR1 DFQATT, CDR2 SNEGSKA (reference sequence). The CDR3 here is CSGASAYEQYF. CDR3 in DNA: TGCAGCGGAGCCTCAGCCTACGAGCAGTACTTC.

The V and J genes are TRBV19 and TRBJ2-3; 11 bases match TRBD2. Germline CDR1 and CDR2: LNHDA and SQIVND (reference sequence). This CDR3 is 15 amino acids long. J lost 10 bases, V lost 10 bases, and 16 bases had no gene match. The CDR3 sequence: CATFETSGMGVAQYF. The CDR3 DNA is TGTGCCACCTTCGAGACTAGCGGGATGGGAGTAGCGCAGTATTTT.

A single count supports this clone. The V gene is TRBV3-1 (or the pseudogene TRBV3-2), the J gene TRBJ1-4; no firm D call. The V gene lost 1 base and the J gene lost 4 bases, with 10 bases spanning the gap. Germline loops: CDR1 LGHDT, CDR2 YNNKEL (reference sequence). The CDR3 consists of 15 residues. CDR3 bases: TGTGCCAGCAGCCAAGGTGGCAGGCATAATGAAAAACTGTTTTTT. It specifies CASSQGGRHNEKLFF.